Listed here is a single TCR beta chain. Its antigen is unknown. CDR1 is LGHNA, CDR2 YNFKEQ, per germline. The ends were cut back, 0 bases at V and 3 bases at J, with 12 bases in the middle. The CDR3 loop spans 16 amino acids. The data were obtained in a study of T cell responses to AZD1222 COVID-19 vaccine. Points from the study as a whole: Vaccination with two AZD1222 doses was followed by a rise in Spike-specific TCR breadth and depth. Clonal diversity was possibly underestimated; the donors were predominantly white British and more often female. There were repertoire samples only from the period after the peak T cell response.

Profiled with immunoSEQ multiplex PCR; TCRdb holds only in-frame clones, not every one. Of 170,000 or so clones in the sample, 90% were seen once. This receptor was taken from an adult in good health. The chain has TRBV4-2 and TRBJ1-5, with a tentative D call TRBD1 (5 bases). Sequenced here: peripheral blood, sampled on day 0 of AZD1222 vaccination. The CDR3 spells CASSQDLGGYNQPQHF. In DNA form, the CDR3 reads TGTGCCAGCAGCCAAGATCTGGGGGGTTACAATCAGCCCCAGCATTTT.